The 3 T cell receptor beta chains below were found in one sample sequenced in a study of T cells after yellow fever vaccination. Each CDR3 protein gets one entry after TCRdb re-called the 5' RACE reads with MiXCR. The sample has about 230,000 distinct CDR3 sequences, about 7% seen once. The source was CD4+ T cells sorted from PBMCs, collected on the day of the yellow fever booster vaccination. The receptors here all came from a man aged 25-45 years who received the YFV17D yellow fever vaccine.

The V gene is TRBV7-2, the J gene TRBJ2-1; tentatively, D is TRBD1 (7 bases). This CDR3 spans 15 amino acids. Germline CDR1 SGHTA, CDR2 FQGNSA. Deletions cut 5 bases from V and 5 bases from J, with 16 bases between. The CDR3 sequence is CASSLQGGQNNEQFF. The CDR3 nucleotides read TGTGCCAGCAGCCTCCAGGGGGGCCAAAACAATGAGCAGTTCTTC.

This clonotype was seen many times. V and J are TRBV28 and TRBJ2-2; no firm D call. Between the trimmed V and J ends, which lost 7 bases and 6 bases, there was a span of 12 bases. The V gene's germline CDR1 is MDHEN and CDR2 SYDVKM. The CDR3 extends over 13 amino acids. CDR3 nucleotides: TGTGCCAGCACCGGCAGTGAGCCCGGGGAGCTGTTTTTT. It encodes CASTGSEPGELFF.

This clonotype was detected many times. The chain uses TRBV7-2 and TRBJ2-5, with no clear D. The CDR3 runs 13 residues. V gave up 1 base and J gave up 4 bases, with 7 bases separating them. Germline V gene data show CDR1 as SGHTA and CDR2 as FQGNSA. CDR3 amino acids: CASSLDPGETQYF. The CDR3 DNA follows: TGTGCCAGCAGCTTAGACCCGGGAGAGACCCAGTACTTC.